This T cell receptor (beta chain) derives from a study of Ad26.COV2.S vaccination and SARS-CoV-2 variants. Study-wide findings and caveats: Following vaccination, spike-specific CD8+ and CD4+ T cell responses reportedly exhibited substantial breadth.

The method was immunoSEQ multiplex PCR; TCRdb's version includes in-frame clones alone and lacks a portion of them. The table lists 500,000 or so clones, 80% to 90% of them singletons, with about 2.5% in the top ten. Worth noting for this clone: Its antigen is not identified. Within the sample, other DNA sequences also encode this same CDR3.

Indicated treatment: about 20 received Ad26.COV2.S at low or high dose, single or two shots; roughly five received placebo; per-sample allocation not given. Sampling took place 63 days after the first vaccine or placebo injection. The germline CDR1 and CDR2 sequences are SEHNR and FQNEAQ (reference sequence). V lost 1 base and J 4 bases, leaving 8 bases between the germline ends. This CDR3 comprises 14 residues. V is TRBV7-9 and J is TRBJ1-3; D remains unclear. The sequence came from a person between 18 and 65 years old who received the Ad26.COV2.S COVID-19 vaccine or a placebo. Sequenced material: peripheral blood, taken in a trial of Ad26.COV2.S vaccine versus placebo. The CDR3: CASSLGGSGNTIYF. In DNA form, the CDR3 reads TGTGCCAGCAGCTTAGGCGGATCGGGAAACACCATATATTTT.